The 18 T cell receptor beta chains in this list originate from one sample, sequenced in a study of T cell repertoires in cytomegalovirus infection. TCRdb passed the reads through MiXCR, listing each CDR3 protein once. The sample holds some 250,000 distinct CDR3 sequences; approximately 8.3% are singletons and the top ten take roughly 15%. Sequencing was done on a sample of PBMCs. These receptors all stem from a human donor in good health (CMV status not recorded). Some clones in this sample may be carry-over from other donors' samples.

This clonotype was detected many times. The V gene is TRBV28, the J gene TRBJ1-1; no reliable D call. Germline assignment: CDR1 MDHEN and CDR2 SYDVKM. The length of the CDR3 is 14 residues. V gave up 7 bases and J gave up 1 base, with 13 bases separating them. CDR3 coding DNA: TGTGCCAGCACCCTTGGGGATCCGAACACTGAAGCTTTCTTT. The encoded protein is CASTLGDPNTEAFF.

This clonotype has ten or more counts. The chain recombines TRBV7-2 with TRBJ1-2, with 7 nucleotides matching TRBD1. J gave up 8 bases and V 1 base, and 10 bases lay outside the gene matches. The CDR3 runs to 15 residues. Germline values: CDR1 SGHTA, CDR2 FQGNSA. The chain's CDR3 is CASSLGTGHPGGYTF. Written as DNA, the CDR3 is TGTGCCAGCAGCTTAGGGACAGGCCATCCGGGGGGCTACACCTTC.

At least ten counts were recorded for this clonotype. The chain employs TRBV7-2 and TRBJ1-1; D unresolved. The CDR3 is made up of 12 amino acids. CDR1 is SGHTA, CDR2 FQGNSA, per germline. Trimming pared 4 bases from V and 1 base from J, leaving 4 bases between. CDR3 residues: CASSYRNTEAFF. CDR3 nucleotide sequence: TGTGCCAGCAGCTACAGGAACACTGAAGCTTTCTTT.

This clonotype was observed at least ten times. This chain uses TRBV7-2 with TRBJ2-1; 8 bases agree with TRBD2. This CDR3 has 12 residues. The germline V gene has CDR1 SGHTA and CDR2 FQGNSA. The ends lost 5 bases at V and 9 bases at J; junction bases unmatched: 3. The chain's CDR3 is CASSLLAGEQFF. As DNA, the CDR3 is TGTGCCAGCAGCCTTCTAGCGGGTGAGCAGTTCTTC.

There are many counts of this clonotype. The genes are TRBV7-2 and TRBJ1-6; D remains unclear. V was clipped by 2 bases and J by 10 bases, with 15 bases between them. CDR1 and CDR2 (germline): SGHTA, FQGNSA. The CDR3 loop spans 15 amino acids. The CDR3 is CASSLRAGPESPLHF. The CDR3 DNA sequence: TGTGCCAGCAGCTTAAGGGCCGGGCCGGAGTCACCCCTCCACTTT.

This clonotype was counted at least ten times. The chain uses TRBV14 and TRBJ1-3, with a possible D match to TRBD1 (5 bases). There are 13 residues in the CDR3. CDR1 and CDR2 (germline): SGHDN, FVKESK. The V and J ends lost 9 bases and 0 bases respectively, with 9 bases between them. CDR3 nucleotide sequence: TGTGCCAGTGGACACCACTCTGGAAACACCATATATTTT. Its protein is CASGHHSGNTIYF.

The rearrangement links TRBV29-1 to TRBJ1-1, with D unclear. The V gene lost 1 base and the J gene lost 6 bases, with 15 bases spanning the gap. This CDR3 has 14 amino acids. Per germline, CDR1 SQVTM and CDR2 ANQGSEA. The CDR3 DNA reads as TGCAGCGTTGAAGTTCGGACCGTTTCCCCTGAAGCTTTCTTT. Residues: CSVEVRTVSPEAFF.

This clonotype was observed a handful of times. The J gene is TRBJ2-7, the V gene TRBV28, with D perhaps being TRBD1 or TRBD2 (5 bases each). This CDR3 comprises 12 residues. Per germline, CDR1 MDHEN and CDR2 SYDVKM. Deletions cut 5 bases from V and 6 bases from J, with 11 bases between. As DNA, the CDR3 is TGTGCCAGCAGTGAGGGGATCCGCGAGCAGTACTTC. Translating gives CASSEGIREQYF.

This clonotype has ten or more counts. The V call is TRBV12-3 or TRBV12-4, the J call TRBJ1-3, with D perhaps matching TRBD1 (5 bases). The CDR3 length is 17 residues. V was trimmed by 2 bases and J by 4 bases, leaving 18 bases between them. The CDR3 here is CASSLTAGRAAGNTIYF. The CDR3 DNA follows: TGTGCCAGCAGTTTAACCGCCGGCAGGGCCGCAGGAAACACCATATATTTT.

A note on this clonotype: A much larger clone lies one base from this, so it may be a read error. The CDR3 end shows no conserved phenylalanine or tryptophan, and so a read error is likely. This chain connects TRBV7-6 to TRBJ2-3, with no clear D. Germline-derived CDR1 and CDR2 are SGHVS and FNYEAQ. The CDR3 is 14 residues long. V lost 3 bases and J lost 3, with 10 bases in between. The CDR3 coding sequence is TGTGCCAGCAGCTTTAGGGCAGAAACAGATACGCAGTATTAT. It yields the protein CASSFRAETDTQYY.

This clonotype was recorded at least ten times. V is TRBV19 and J is TRBJ1-1; D gene uncertain. Germline CDR1 reads LNHDA; CDR2 reads SQIVND (reference sequence). The length of the CDR3 is 15 residues. Trimming pared 2 bases from V and 0 bases from J, leaving 10 bases between. CDR3 nucleotide sequence: TGTGCCAGTAGTATACTCTCGATGTTGAACACTGAAGCTTTCTTT. Protein sequence: CASSILSMLNTEAFF.

At least ten counts were recorded for this clonotype. V usage is TRBV7-7 and J usage is TRBJ2-2; 9 positions agree with TRBD2. The germline gives CDR1 SSHAT, CDR2 FNYEAQ (reference sequence). The V gene end was trimmed by 2 bases and the J gene end by 4 bases; junction bases not matched to a gene: 8. The CDR3 is 17 residues long. This CDR3 is CASSLNSGGHSTGELFF. The DNA of the CDR3 is TGTGCCAGCAGCTTAAATAGCGGGGGCCATTCCACCGGGGAGCTGTTTTTT. The whole variable domain, filled in from reference TRBV7-7 and TRBJ2-2, reads GAGVSQSPRYKVTKRGQDVTLRCDPISSHATLYWYQQALGQGPEFLTYFNYEAQPDKSGLPSDRFSAERPEGSISTLTIQRTEQRDSAMYRCASSLNSGGHSTGELFFGEGSRLTVL.

The chain has TRBV12-3 or TRBV12-4 and TRBJ1-5; the D gene is possibly TRBD1 (5 bases). V shed 2 bases and J shed 3 bases, with 11 bases lying between them. This CDR3 is 15 amino acids long. In DNA, the CDR3 is TGTGCCAGCAGTTTAATTGGACACCTCAATCAGCCCCAGCATTTT. The encoded protein is CASSLIGHLNQPQHF.

This clonotype was observed a handful of times. The chain employs TRBV15 and TRBJ2-2, with 10 nucleotides matching TRBD1. The germline V gene encodes CDR1 LNHNV and CDR2 YYDKDF (reference sequence). Trimming cost V 9 bases and J 7 bases; bases outside gene matches: 8. This CDR3 has 14 amino acids. Here the CDR3 reads CATNRQGADGELFF. CDR3 nucleotide sequence: TGTGCCACTAATAGACAGGGGGCGGACGGGGAGCTGTTTTTT.

This clonotype was detected ten times or more. This chain joins TRBV7-3 and TRBJ2-1; 9 nucleotides line up with TRBD2. Germline V lookup: CDR1 SGHTA, CDR2 FQGTGA. The CDR3 has 16 amino acids. Trimming removed 2 bases from V and 7 bases from J; junction bases left unmatched: 9. This chain's CDR3 is CASSLGRGGFGNEQFF. In nucleotides, the CDR3 is TGTGCCAGCAGCTTAGGGCGGGGGGGGTTTGGGAATGAGCAGTTCTTC.

The gene calls are TRBV6-8 and TRBJ2-3, with a tentative D call TRBD1 (5 bases). Trimming stripped 6 bases from V and 0 bases from J, with 13 bases between. Germline CDR1 reads MNHGY; CDR2 reads SAAAGT. The CDR3 is 15 residues long. CDR3 loop: CASSSTVASTDTQYF. The DNA for the CDR3 is TGTGCCAGCAGCTCGACAGTGGCTAGCACAGATACGCAGTATTTT.

This clonotype was counted many times. The V and J genes are TRBV7-2 and TRBJ2-1; weak D call: TRBD1 (5 bases). Per germline, CDR1 SGHTA and CDR2 FQGNSA. CDR3 length equals 13 residues. The ends were cut back, 1 base at V and 6 bases at J, with 7 bases in the middle. As DNA, the CDR3 is TGTGCCAGCAGCTTAGTTAGGGGCAATGAGCAGTTCTTC. This codes for CASSLVRGNEQFF.

This clonotype was observed a few times. This sequence joins TRBV11-3 and TRBJ2-5; D assignment may be TRBD1 or TRBD2 (5 bases each). The V end was cut by 0 bases, the J end by 2 bases, with 13 bases between. Germline CDR1 SGHNT, CDR2 YENEEA. CDR3 length: 16 residues. DNA for the CDR3: TGTGCCAGCAGCTTAGAACCGGGACGTACGCAAGAGACCCAGTACTTC. It translates to CASSLEPGRTQETQYF.